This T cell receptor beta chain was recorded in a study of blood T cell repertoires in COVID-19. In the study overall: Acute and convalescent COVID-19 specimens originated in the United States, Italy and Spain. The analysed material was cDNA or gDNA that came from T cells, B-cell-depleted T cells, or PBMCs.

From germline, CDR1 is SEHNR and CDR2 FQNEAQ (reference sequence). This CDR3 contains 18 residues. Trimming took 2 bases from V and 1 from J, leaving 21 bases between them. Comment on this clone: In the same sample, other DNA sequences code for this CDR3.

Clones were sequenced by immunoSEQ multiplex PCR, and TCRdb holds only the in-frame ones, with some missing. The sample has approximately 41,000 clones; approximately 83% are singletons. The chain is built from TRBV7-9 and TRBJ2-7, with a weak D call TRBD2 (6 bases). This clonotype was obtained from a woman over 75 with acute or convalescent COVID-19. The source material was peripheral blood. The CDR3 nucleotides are TGTGCCAGCAGCTTACCCCCCGGAGGCGGGGTAGGATCCTACGAGCAGTACTTC. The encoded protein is CASSLPPGGGVGSYEQYF.